These 29 T cell receptor beta chains were all obtained from the same sample, sequenced in a study of blood T cell repertoires in COVID-19. TCRdb's table, derived via immunoSEQ multiplex PCR, lists solely in-frame clones and lacks some. In the table there are under 300,000 clones, around 91% of which are singletons. The sample taken for sequencing was peripheral blood. All receptors come from a woman between 55 and 75 years old with COVID-19, enrolled during active disease.

The chain has TRBV27 and TRBJ2-7; 7 nucleotides line up with TRBD2. After removal of 5 bases from V and 2 bases from J, the junction contained 15 bases not matched to a gene. The CDR3 extends over 17 amino acids. In germline, CDR1 is MNHEY, CDR2 SMNVEV (reference sequence). The CDR3 DNA reads TGTGCCAGCAGTCGAGACCCCATGGGGGGGGTTCCCTACGAGCAGTACTTC. This sequence encodes CASSRDPMGGVPYEQYF.

This chain joins TRBV7-9 and TRBJ1-4, with D possibly being TRBD1 (5 bases). The V gene lost 3 bases and the J gene lost 7 bases, with 12 bases spanning the gap. The CDR3 runs 14 residues. Germline V CDR1 and CDR2: SEHNR, FQNEAQ (reference sequence). The CDR3 DNA follows: TGTGCCAGCAGCTTTGGGGCTTCGGCTGAAAAACTGTTTTTT. The encoded protein is CASSFGASAEKLFF.

There are many counts of this clone. The V gene is TRBV6-4, the J gene TRBJ2-2, with D possibly being TRBD1 (6 bases). Trimming took 8 bases from V and 2 from J, leaving 12 bases between them. Germline V gives CDR1 MRHNA, CDR2 SNTAGT. The length of the CDR3 is 14 residues. CDR3 region: CASEAGDNTGELFF. Here the CDR3 DNA reads TGTGCCAGCGAGGCAGGGGATAACACCGGGGAGCTGTTTTTT.

This sequence joins TRBV7-3 and TRBJ1-1; the D is unclear. V dropped 2 bases and J dropped 10 bases, with 11 bases sitting between them. Germline CDR1 is SGHTA and CDR2 is FQGTGA. The CDR3 totals 12 residues. The DNA of the CDR3 is TGTGCCAGCAGCTTAGAGTGGGCAAGAGCTTTCTTT. Protein product: CASSLEWARAFF.

The gene calls are TRBV6-5 and TRBJ1-2; D possibly corresponds to TRBD1 (6 bases). The V end lost 6 bases, the J end lost 2 bases, and 10 bases lay between the germline ends. In germline, CDR1 is MNHEY, CDR2 SVGAGI. CDR3 length equals 13 residues. The CDR3 reads CASSDRPNYGYTF. The CDR3 bases are TGTGCCAGCAGCGACAGGCCAAACTATGGCTACACCTTC.

The J gene is TRBJ1-6, the V gene TRBV5-4; TRBD1 might be the D (5 bases). The CDR3 runs to 15 residues. Germline V gives CDR1 SGHNT, CDR2 YYREEE (reference sequence). The V and J ends lost 4 bases and 9 bases respectively, with 17 bases between them. The CDR3 DNA reads TGTGCCAGCAGCGCGGGACCGGTTCTGGCTTCACCCCTCCACTTT. Protein sequence: CASSAGPVLASPLHF.

This clone has a single count. The rearrangement links TRBV7-3 to TRBJ2-6; D not certain. CDR3 length: 13 residues. Trimming cost V 7 bases and J 0 bases, with 4 bases left between them. Per the germline V gene, CDR1 is SGHTA and CDR2 is FQGTGA. Here the CDR3 DNA reads TGTGCCAGCACCGTCTCTGGGGCCAACGTCCTGACTTTC. It yields the protein CASTVSGANVLTF.

V usage is TRBV4-2 and J usage is TRBJ2-7; the match to TRBD2 covers 15 bases. V was pared by 1 base and J by 0 bases, with 4 bases of the junction left unmatched. The CDR3 runs to 18 residues. In germline, CDR1 is LGHNA, CDR2 YNFKEQ. The CDR3 sequence is CASSQAGTSGGTSYEQYF. CDR3 nucleotides: TGTGCCAGCAGCCAAGCCGGGACTAGCGGGGGGACCTCCTACGAGCAGTACTTC.

The chain joins TRBV7-9 to TRBJ2-7, with D maybe TRBD1 (6 bases). Germline CDR1 SEHNR, CDR2 FQNEAQ (reference sequence). V was pared by 5 bases and J by 1 base, with 12 bases between. The CDR3 length is 14 residues. The CDR3 protein is CASSTPDRSYEQYF. The DNA of the CDR3 is TGTGCCAGCAGCACCCCGGACAGATCCTACGAGCAGTACTTC.

The chain links TRBV13 to TRBJ2-7, with 8 bases identical to TRBD2. The germline gives CDR1 PRHDT, CDR2 FYEKMQ (reference sequence). V gave up 5 bases and J gave up 0 bases; unmatched junction bases: 6. The CDR3 is 15 residues long. The CDR3 spells CASSPRTSRSYEQYF. For the CDR3, the DNA is TGTGCCAGCAGCCCCCGGACTAGCCGCTCCTACGAGCAGTACTTC.

The table lists this clone with a count of one. The chain is built from TRBV4-3 and TRBJ2-5, with TRBD2 as a possible D gene (6 bases). CDR1 and CDR2 (germline): LGHNA, YSLEER. V was clipped by 4 bases and J by 7 bases, with 13 bases between them. This CDR3 has 13 residues. CDR3 region: CASSLGLSRTQYF. The DNA for the CDR3 is TGCGCCAGCAGCCTGGGACTTTCAAGGACCCAGTACTTC.

This chain joins TRBV7-2 and TRBJ1-3, with D maybe TRBD1 (6 bases). Per germline, CDR1 SGHTA and CDR2 FQGNSA. CDR3 size: 14 residues. With 2 bases removed from V and 2 bases from J, the gap between germline ends came to 7 bases. For the CDR3, the DNA is TGTGCCAGCAGCTTACAGGGGACTGGAAACACCATATATTTT. Its translation: CASSLQGTGNTIYF.

This clone has only one observation. This chain links TRBV2 with TRBJ1-6, with TRBD1 as a possible D gene (6 bases). The length of the CDR3 is 15 residues. Germline V CDR1 and CDR2: SNHLY, FYNNEI. Trimming removed 6 bases from V and 5 bases from J, with 14 bases in between. The CDR3 reads CASRKDSHDNSPLHF. The CDR3 bases are TGTGCCAGCAGAAAGGACAGCCACGATAATTCACCCCTCCACTTT.

The chain uses TRBV21-1 and TRBJ1-4; the D call in the table, TRBD1, was not verified against the DNA. TRBV21-1 is shown as a pseudogene. The CDR3 consists of 17 residues. CDR3 sequence reads: CASSKDTQGEWQEKLFF. The CDR3 nucleotides are TGTGCCAGCAGCAAAGACACACAGGGGGAGTGGCAGGAAAAACTGTTTTTT.

This chain joins TRBV29-1 and TRBJ1-5; 8 bases are shared with TRBD1. Trimming cost V 8 bases and J 6 bases; bases outside gene matches: 18. From germline, CDR1 is SQVTM and CDR2 ANQGSEA. The CDR3 sequence is 16 residues long. DNA for the CDR3: TGCAGCCCCAAACCCAGGGGGCGGATGCGGGGTCAGCCCCAGCATTTT. It yields the protein CSPKPRGRMRGQPQHF.

This clone has only a few counts. V gene TRBV5-4 combines with J gene TRBJ2-1; D perhaps matches TRBD1 (5 bases). Trimming pared 0 bases from V and 9 bases from J, leaving 10 bases between. Germline V CDR1 and CDR2: SGHNT, YYREEE (reference sequence). This CDR3 has 13 residues. CDR3 in amino acids: CASSLEVGAEQFF. The CDR3 DNA reads TGTGCCAGCAGCTTGGAGGTAGGGGCTGAGCAGTTCTTC.

The V gene is TRBV6-2 or TRBV6-3, the J gene TRBJ2-5; no definite D call. Trimming removed 2 bases at V and 2 bases at J, with 15 bases between. The CDR3 covers 16 residues. CDR1 MNHEY and CDR2 SVGEGT come from the germline V gene. The CDR3 DNA reads as TGTGCCAGCAGTTACCCCACAACCGGAGCTCAAGAGACCCAGTACTTC. This translates into CASSYPTTGAQETQYF.

The chain carries TRBV6-5 and TRBJ2-5; 8 positions match TRBD1. Trimming removed 6 bases from V and 2 bases from J; junction bases left unmatched: 8. CDR1 and CDR2 (germline): MNHEY, SVGAGI. The CDR3 length is 15 residues. The DNA of the CDR3 is TGTGCCAGCAGCGCAGGGGGCGGACCACAAGAGACCCAGTACTTC. The encoded protein is CASSAGGGPQETQYF.

This chain uses TRBV19 with TRBJ1-5; 7 bases are shared with TRBD1. Germline trimming cut 5 bases from V and 1 base from J; bases unmatched to any gene: 11. Germline V gives CDR1 LNHDA, CDR2 SQIVND (reference sequence). The CDR3 covers 17 residues. In DNA, the CDR3 is TGTGCCAGTAGTCCCAGACAGGGAAGGAGCAGCAATCAGCCCCAGCATTTT. This gives the protein CASSPRQGRSSNQPQHF.

The gene calls are TRBV20-1 and TRBJ1-2; 10 positions agree with TRBD1. Germline values: CDR1 DFQATT, CDR2 SNEGSKA (reference sequence). With 3 bases clipped from V and 5 bases from J, the junction kept 12 bases outside the gene matches. The CDR3 sequence is 16 residues long. CDR3 region: CSASYSGTGARYGYTF. The DNA of the CDR3 is TGCAGTGCTAGTTACTCGGGGACAGGGGCGAGGTATGGCTACACCTTC.

The chain uses TRBV9 and TRBJ2-1; 8 bases are shared with TRBD2. CDR3 length: 16 amino acids. Looked up from germline, CDR1 is SGDLS and CDR2 is YYNGEE. V gave up 0 bases and J gave up 7 bases; unmatched junction bases: 9. CDR3 protein: CASSVGPGGPRNEQFF. CDR3 in DNA: TGTGCCAGCAGCGTAGGTCCGGGGGGGCCGCGGAATGAGCAGTTCTTC.

The V gene is TRBV19, the J gene TRBJ2-2; D gene ambiguous. V dropped 2 bases and J dropped 1 base, with 2 bases sitting between them. Germline lookup yields CDR1 LNHDA and CDR2 SQIVND (reference sequence). This CDR3 has 13 residues. CDR3 nucleotides: TGTGCCAGTAGTATACTGAACACCGGGGAGCTGTTTTTT. Its protein is CASSILNTGELFF.

The chain has TRBV6-2 or TRBV6-3 and TRBJ1-1, with D maybe TRBD1 (6 bases). Germline CDR1 reads MNHEY; CDR2 reads SVGEGT. The CDR3 has 14 residues. Trimming removed 2 bases at V and 7 bases at J, with 14 bases between. CDR3 protein: CASSYVRGRGEAFF. The DNA of the CDR3 is TGTGCCAGCAGTTACGTGCGGGGGCGAGGTGAAGCTTTCTTT.

V gene TRBV5-1 combines with J gene TRBJ1-1; D gene unclear. Looked up from germline, CDR1 is SGHRS and CDR2 is YFSETQ. There are 14 residues in the CDR3. Deletions cut 4 bases from V and 0 bases from J, with 10 bases between. DNA for the CDR3: TGCGCCAGCAGCCTGGACCCTATGAACACTGAAGCTTTCTTT. This translates into CASSLDPMNTEAFF. Supplemented by reference TRBV5-1 and TRBJ1-1, the full variable domain reads KAGVTQTPRYLIKTRGQQVTLSCSPISGHRSVSWYQQTPGQGLQFLFEYFSETQRNKGNFPGRFSGRQFSNSRSEMNVSTLELGDSALYLCASSLDPMNTEAFFGQGTRLTVV.

In its sample, this clone was seen a few times. The chain recombines TRBV5-4 with TRBJ1-2, with D tentatively TRBD1 (6 bases). Trimming cost V 4 bases and J 0 bases, with 13 bases left between them. CDR3 size: 15 residues. Germline loops: CDR1 SGHNT, CDR2 YYREEE (reference sequence). For the CDR3, the DNA is TGTGCCAGCAGCCGTCCGGGACAAGCTAACTATGGCTACACCTTC. This translates into CASSRPGQANYGYTF. Filled out from reference TRBV5-4 and TRBJ1-2, the complete variable domain reads ETGVTQSPTHLIKTRGQQVTLRCSSQSGHNTVSWYQQALGQGPQFIFQYYREEENGRGNFPPRFSGLQFPNYSSELNVNALELDDSALYLCASSRPGQANYGYTFGSGTRLTVV.

In its sample, this clone was seen once. V is TRBV5-5 and J is TRBJ1-5, with a possible D match to TRBD1 (5 bases). Germline V CDR1 and CDR2: SGHKS, YYEKEE (reference sequence). This CDR3 region has 15 residues. V was cut by 3 bases and J by 7 bases, with 17 bases left in between. CDR3 loop: CASSSLLGRGQPQHF. As DNA, the CDR3 is TGTGCCAGCAGCTCCTTATTGGGTCGGGGGCAGCCCCAGCATTTT.

The chain joins TRBV4-1 to TRBJ2-7; TRBD2 agrees at 8 bases. Looked up from germline, CDR1 is MGHRA and CDR2 is YSYEKL. The CDR3 spans 17 residues. V was pared by 1 base and J by 3 bases, with 11 bases of the junction left unmatched. CDR3 loop: CASSQVLATAGGYEQYF. The CDR3 region has the DNA TGCGCCAGCAGCCAAGTACTGGCGACGGCGGGGGGCTACGAGCAGTACTTC.

V gene TRBV20-1 combines with J gene TRBJ1-1; the D is unclear. V shed 3 bases and J shed 7 bases, with 9 bases lying between them. From germline, CDR1 is DFQATT and CDR2 SNEGSKA (reference sequence). This CDR3 has 11 amino acids. CDR3 nucleotide sequence: TGCAGTGCTAGTTGGGCGGGTGAAGCTTTCTTT. Amino acid sequence: CSASWAGEAFF.

This chain uses TRBV19 with TRBJ1-5; 8 bases align to TRBD1. This CDR3 has 15 residues. V was clipped by 6 bases and J by 1 base; unmatched bases: 5. Germline V gene sequence: CDR1 LNHDA, CDR2 SQIVND (reference sequence). CDR3 sequence reads: CASRSDRGSNQPQHF. The CDR3 DNA is TGTGCCAGTAGATCCGACAGGGGAAGCAATCAGCCCCAGCATTTT.